The 10 T cell receptor beta chains given below trace back to one sample, sequenced in a study of T-cell memory formation after mild COVID-19 (dated by TCRdb to 2020 to 2023). Receptors were amplified or captured by 5' RACE. The sequencing machine was an Illumina NovaSeq 6000. The raw public reads went through TCRdb reprocessing: fastp at Q25, MiXCR clone calling, in-frame beta chains kept. One record per CDR3 amino acid sequence lists the most common genes and DNA. Recorded for this sample are 360,000 or so distinct CDR3 sequences; 28% of them occurred a single time. Roughly 12% of the sample comes from the top ten. Sequenced material: PBMCs or a T cell subset sorted from them (not recorded which). These receptors all stem from an adult woman who had mild COVID-19 (a few samples of this study predate the infection). The sample titles of this study are shuffled in the database, so cell type and time point are left out; the donor was told from shared clones.

The chain uses TRBV6-5 and TRBJ2-4; D may correspond to TRBD1 or TRBD2 (5 bases each). The CDR3 runs 13 residues. Looked up from germline, CDR1 is MNHEY and CDR2 is SVGAGI. V dropped 6 bases and J dropped 8 bases, with 14 bases sitting between them. The CDR3 loop is CASSRDGRHIQYF. CDR3 DNA: TGTGCCAGCAGCCGGGACGGAAGGCACATTCAGTACTTC.

V is TRBV12-3 or TRBV12-4 and J is TRBJ1-5; tentative D call: TRBD1 (5 bases). V lost 3 bases to trimming and J lost 2 bases, with 11 bases between them. CDR3 length: 15 residues. The CDR3 bases are TGTGCCAGCAGTTTGGGGACCCTGGGCAATCAGCCCCAGCATTTT. This gives the protein CASSLGTLGNQPQHF.

The gene calls are TRBV29-1 and TRBJ1-2; 7 bases are a match to TRBD1. The CDR3 extends over 15 amino acids. The J segment lost 4 bases and the V segment lost 0 bases, leaving 8 bases of the junction unmatched. CDR1 and CDR2 from the germline V gene are SQVTM and ANQGSEA. CDR3 in DNA: TGCAGCGTTGAAGATGGACTGGGACAGAGCTATGGCTACACCTTC. It is translated as CSVEDGLGQSYGYTF.

CDR3 bases: TGTGCCACCAGCAGCTACACGGATTACGAGCAGTACTTC. As protein: CATSSYTDYEQYF. The chain has TRBV15 and TRBJ2-7; no clear D. With 3 bases removed from V and 4 bases from J, the gap between germline ends came to 10 bases. CDR1 is LNHNV, CDR2 YYDKDF, per germline (reference sequence). The CDR3 consists of 13 residues.

The genes are TRBV7-7 and TRBJ2-3; possibly TRBD2 for D (7 bases). The CDR3 extends over 14 amino acids. Germline assignment: CDR1 SSHAT and CDR2 FNYEAQ (reference sequence). Trimming shortened V by 4 bases and J by 5 bases, and 13 bases separated the two germline ends. DNA for the CDR3: TGTGCCAGCAGCTACGGGGGGCCTGGAGATACGCAGTATTTT. Protein sequence: CASSYGGPGDTQYF.

This clonotype was picked up a small number of times. The chain has TRBV7-3 and TRBJ2-3, with D perhaps TRBD1 or TRBD2 (5 bases each). V lost 5 bases and J 3 bases, leaving 12 bases between the germline ends. The CDR3 totals 14 residues. Germline loops: CDR1 SGHTA, CDR2 FQGTGA. CDR3 coding DNA: TGTGCCAGCAGCAAGGGACGAAGTACAGATACGCAGTATTTT. Translation gives CASSKGRSTDTQYF.

This sequence joins TRBV15 and TRBJ1-5; possible D gene TRBD1, 6 bases. This CDR3 has 13 residues. Germline CDR1 is LNHNV and CDR2 is YYDKDF (reference sequence). The ends were cut back, 3 bases at V and 15 bases at J, with 18 bases in the middle. The CDR3 here is CATSRGSRTDWHF. The CDR3 nucleotides are TGTGCCACCAGCAGGGGAAGTAGGACAGACTGGCATTTT.

The CDR3 here is CATSDWTSANTGELFF. The CDR3 DNA reads as TGTGCCACCAGTGATTGGACTAGCGCTAACACCGGGGAGCTGTTTTTT. The genes are TRBV24-1 and TRBJ2-2, with 9 positions matching TRBD2. V lost 2 bases to trimming and J lost 2 bases; unmatched junction nucleotides: 2. This CDR3 is 16 amino acids long. Germline assignment: CDR1 KGHDR and CDR2 SFDVKD.

This clonotype was seen more than once but under ten times. CDR3 sequence reads: CASSQDRGGADTQYF. CDR3 bases: TGCGCCAGCAGCCAAGATCGCGGGGGGGCAGATACGCAGTATTTT. The genes are TRBV4-1 and TRBJ2-3; 9 nucleotides align to TRBD2. The germline V gene encodes CDR1 MGHRA and CDR2 YSYEKL. The V and J ends lost 0 bases and 4 bases, in that order; junction bases with no gene match: 2. CDR3 length: 15 amino acids.

The V and J genes are TRBV11-2 and TRBJ2-1; the D gene is possibly TRBD2 (6 bases). CDR3 length equals 14 residues. The V gene lost 1 base and the J gene lost 7 bases, with 11 bases spanning the gap. The germline V gene encodes CDR1 SGHAT and CDR2 FQNNGV. CDR3 region: CASSLAGVRNEQFF. CDR3 nucleotides: TGTGCCAGCAGCTTAGCGGGGGTGCGGAATGAGCAGTTCTTC.